This T cell receptor beta chain was profiled in a study of cytomegalovirus exposure and HLA in healthy donors. Overall study context: Earlier findings included some 120 million unique TCR beta sequences obtained from 150 million to 200 million T cells. General study points: Some V segments could not be told apart, so they were left out, TRBV6-2 and TRBV6-3 among them. The study listed roughly 150 cytomegalovirus-associated TCR beta chains. For TCR beta chains, V- and J-gene trimming was later linked to a missense DCLRE1C variant.

Germline V gene data show CDR1 as LNHNV and CDR2 as YYDKDF (reference sequence). The length of the CDR3 is 15 residues. V was pared by 1 base and J by 7 bases, with 14 bases between. Primers included in the PCR were 60 Vbeta and 13 Jbeta primers. TCRdb keeps only in-frame clones here, not all; method: immunoSEQ multiplex PCR. The sample comprises about 120,000 clones, 70% to 85% of which are singletons, and 4.2% rests with the top ten. A word on this clone: The antigen is not known.

This sequence originates from a male donor in good health and CMV-seropositive. The sample was PBMCs. This chain links TRBV15 with TRBJ2-1; D call uncertain. The CDR3 region is CATSRVVMSNNEQFF. The CDR3 bases are TGTGCCACCAGCAGAGTAGTAATGAGCAATAATGAGCAGTTCTTC.